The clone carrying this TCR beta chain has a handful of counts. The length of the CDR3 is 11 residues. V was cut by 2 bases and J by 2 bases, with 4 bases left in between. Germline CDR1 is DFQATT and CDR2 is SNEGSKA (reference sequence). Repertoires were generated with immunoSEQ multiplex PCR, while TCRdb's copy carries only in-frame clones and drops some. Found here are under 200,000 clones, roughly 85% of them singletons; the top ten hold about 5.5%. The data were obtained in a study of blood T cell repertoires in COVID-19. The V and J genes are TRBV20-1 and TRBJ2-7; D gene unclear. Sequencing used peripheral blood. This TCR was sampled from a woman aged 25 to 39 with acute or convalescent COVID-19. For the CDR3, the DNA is TGCAGTGCTAGAACTCCCTACGAGCAGTACTTC. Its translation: CSARTPYEQYF.